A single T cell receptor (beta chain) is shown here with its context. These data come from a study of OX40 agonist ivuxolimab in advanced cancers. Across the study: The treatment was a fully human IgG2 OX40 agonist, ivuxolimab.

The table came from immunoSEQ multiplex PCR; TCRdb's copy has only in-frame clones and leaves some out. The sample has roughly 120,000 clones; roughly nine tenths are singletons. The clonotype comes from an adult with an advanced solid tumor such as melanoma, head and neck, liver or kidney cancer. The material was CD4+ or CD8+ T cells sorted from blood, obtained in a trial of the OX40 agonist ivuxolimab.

The DNA for the CDR3 is TGCGCCAGCAGAGGGGGACAGGAGAGGGAGACCCAGTACTTC. Translating gives CASRGGQERETQYF. The chain uses TRBV5-1 and TRBJ2-5, with 8 bases matching TRBD1. J gave up 5 bases and V 5 bases, and 8 bases lay outside the gene matches. Germline CDR1 is SGHRS and CDR2 is YFSETQ. The CDR3 spans 14 residues.